The 27 T cell receptor beta chains in this list originate from one sample, sequenced in a study of Ad26.COV2.S vaccination and SARS-CoV-2 variants (dated by TCRdb to the early 2020s). Library construction relied on the immunoSEQ multiplex PCR assay. TCRdb provides this immuneACCESS table in a form limited to in-frame rearrangements. Some clones are lacking; in checked studies, under half of them reflect an unresolved V gene, and why the rest are absent is not known. The sample yields hundreds of thousands of clones; 80% to 95% were counted once. The top ten clonotypes cover about 12% of the sample. The sample's treatment or condition, from its label and the paper: about 20 received Ad26.COV2.S at low or high dose, single or two shots; about 5 received placebo; per-sample allocation not given. Repertoires of vaccine and placebo recipients were sequenced from samples taken on day 63 after the first injection.

Here the sequenced sample was peripheral blood, taken in a trial of Ad26.COV2.S vaccine versus placebo. The source of these receptors is a person between 18 and 65 years old who received the Ad26.COV2.S COVID-19 vaccine or a placebo.

This clone was counted once. This chain links TRBV6-5 with TRBJ1-2; no reliable D call. V lost 6 bases and J lost 4, with 12 bases in between. Germline V lookup: CDR1 MNHEY, CDR2 SVGAGI. This CDR3 is built from 13 residues. The CDR3 region has the DNA TGTGCCAGCAGAAGCGGCTCTATCTATGGCTACACCTTC. Its protein product is CASRSGSIYGYTF.

The gene calls are TRBV19 and TRBJ1-2; weak D call: TRBD1 (5 bases). V was clipped by 3 bases and J by 0 bases, with 11 bases between them. The CDR3 loop spans 15 amino acids. The germline V gene encodes CDR1 LNHDA and CDR2 SQIVND (reference sequence). CDR3 sequence (DNA): TGTGCCAGTAGTATCGCGACGGGACCTAACTATGGCTACACCTTC. Translation gives CASSIATGPNYGYTF. The variable domain in full, with the rest retrieved from reference TRBV19 and TRBJ1-2, is DGGITQSPKYLFRKEGQNVTLSCEQNLNHDAMYWYRQDPGQGLRLIYYSQIVNDFQKGDIAEGYSVSREKKESFPLTVTSAQKNPTAFYLCASSIATGPNYGYTFGSGTRLTVV.

The chain links TRBV27 to TRBJ1-2, with a possible D match to TRBD1 (6 bases). V was cut by 5 bases and J by 3 bases, with 13 bases left in between. This CDR3 contains 14 residues. Germline lookup yields CDR1 MNHEY and CDR2 SMNVEV (reference sequence). Here the CDR3 DNA reads TGTGCCAGCAGTCCGGCAGGGGCGCACTATGGCTACACCTTC. Translated: CASSPAGAHYGYTF.

V gene TRBV29-1 combines with J gene TRBJ1-5, with 7 bases lining up with TRBD1. In germline, CDR1 is SQVTM, CDR2 ANQGSEA. The CDR3 consists of 22 residues. J lost 0 bases, V lost 4 bases, and 27 bases had no gene match. CDR3 DNA sequence: TGCAGCGTTGGCCCCCCCTCGGACAGGCCGCATGCGGGTTTTTATAGCAATCAGCCCCAGCATTTT. Translation: CSVGPPSDRPHAGFYSNQPQHF.

This chain joins TRBV5-4 and TRBJ2-2; 12 bases map to TRBD1. V lost 0 bases, J lost 6 bases, and 3 bases stayed unmatched. The CDR3 contains 16 residues. Per the germline V gene, CDR1 is SGHNT and CDR2 is YYREEE (reference sequence). The CDR3 spells CASSLGGTGGAGELFF. The CDR3 DNA reads as TGTGCCAGCAGCTTGGGAGGGACAGGGGGCGCCGGGGAGCTGTTTTTT.

The rearrangement links TRBV11-3 to TRBJ2-1, with 8 bases aligning to TRBD2. This CDR3 has 16 residues. With V trimmed by 5 bases and J by 4 bases, 10 bases remained unmatched. Germline loops: CDR1 SGHNT, CDR2 YENEEA. CDR3 bases: TGTGCCAGCAGCGTACACGGGGGGGCGTCGTACAATGAGCAGTTCTTC. Amino acid sequence: CASSVHGGASYNEQFF.

The genes are TRBV2 and TRBJ1-5; D is uncertain. Between the trimmed V and J ends, which lost 4 bases and 4 bases, there was a span of 14 bases. Per germline, CDR1 SNHLY and CDR2 FYNNEI. The CDR3 contains 15 residues. CDR3 region: CASSVEVGWNQPQHF. The CDR3 DNA reads TGTGCCAGCAGTGTTGAGGTAGGGTGGAATCAGCCCCAGCATTTT.

This clone has only one observation. The chain is built from TRBV6-4 and TRBJ2-1, with unresolved D. V was clipped by 3 bases and J by 8 bases, with 11 bases between them. Germline V lookup: CDR1 MRHNA, CDR2 SNTAGT. The CDR3 has 13 amino acids. CDR3 nucleotides: TGTGCCAGCAGTGATTCGGTCCAGGATGAGCAGTTCTTC. This encodes CASSDSVQDEQFF.

The chain links TRBV29-1 to TRBJ1-1; the D gene is possibly TRBD1 (5 bases). The germline V gene encodes CDR1 SQVTM and CDR2 ANQGSEA. The length of the CDR3 is 13 residues. With 0 bases removed from V and 3 bases from J, the gap between germline ends came to 8 bases. The CDR3 loop reads CSVEEGEDTEAFF. DNA for the CDR3: TGCAGCGTTGAAGAAGGGGAAGACACTGAAGCTTTCTTT.

The chain couples TRBV7-2 to TRBJ2-1; D is unresolved. CDR3 size: 13 residues. Per the germline V gene, CDR1 is SGHTA and CDR2 is FQGNSA. Trimming stripped 1 base from V and 6 bases from J, with 7 bases between. In DNA form, the CDR3 reads TGTGCCAGCAGCTTAGATATGACCAATGAGCAGTTCTTC. Its translation: CASSLDMTNEQFF.

The chain is built from TRBV6-2 or TRBV6-3 and TRBJ1-2; no clear D. The CDR3 is 14 amino acids. Germline values: CDR1 MNHEY, CDR2 SVGEGT. The V gene lost 0 bases and the J gene lost 5 bases, with 10 bases spanning the gap. The CDR3 coding sequence is TGTGCCAGCAGTTACTCGAGGAGTTGGTATGGCTACACCTTC. Its protein is CASSYSRSWYGYTF.

The chain carries TRBV10-1 and TRBJ2-4; tentative D call: TRBD2 (5 bases). Germline lookup yields CDR1 WNHNN and CDR2 SYGVQD (reference sequence). The V gene lost 2 bases and the J gene lost 0 bases, with 14 bases spanning the gap. The CDR3 has 17 residues. CDR3 amino acids: CASSEGLGGLAKNIQYF. The CDR3 DNA reads as TGCGCCAGCAGTGAGGGTCTTGGCGGGCTAGCCAAAAACATTCAGTACTTC.

The rearrangement joins TRBV19 to TRBJ2-2; the D is unclear. The V gene lost 2 bases and the J gene lost 2 bases, with 9 bases spanning the gap. This CDR3 region has 15 residues. The germline gives CDR1 LNHDA, CDR2 SQIVND (reference sequence). The DNA for the CDR3 is TGTGCCAGTAGTATACCGACAATAAACACCGGGGAGCTGTTTTTT. This gives the protein CASSIPTINTGELFF.

The rearrangement uses TRBV20-1 and TRBJ2-2; D is unclear. The ends were cut back, 3 bases at V and 2 bases at J, with 4 bases in the middle. The CDR3 covers 12 residues. Germline V CDR1 and CDR2: DFQATT, SNEGSKA (reference sequence). The CDR3 DNA is TGCAGTGCTAGTGGTAACACCGGGGAGCTGTTTTTT. Amino acids: CSASGNTGELFF.

The chain carries TRBV6-2 or TRBV6-3 and TRBJ2-6, with D possibly TRBD1 on 6 matching bases. V was pared by 5 bases and J by 0 bases, with 20 bases between. There are 19 residues in the CDR3. Looked up from germline, CDR1 is MNHEY and CDR2 is SVGEGT. CDR3 loop: CASSQDSGRERSGANVLTF. In DNA, the CDR3 is TGTGCCAGCAGTCAGGACAGCGGACGAGAACGCTCTGGGGCCAACGTCCTGACTTTC.

The chain uses TRBV5-1 and TRBJ2-1; TRBD1 aligns across 10 bases. The CDR3 contains 15 residues. V shed 5 bases, J shed 8 bases, and the junction held 10 bases outside the gene matches. Germline assignment: CDR1 SGHRS and CDR2 YFSETQ. CDR3 nucleotide sequence: TGCGCCAGCAGGCAAGACAGGGGGCCGATGGATGAGCAGTTCTTC. Translation: CASRQDRGPMDEQFF. The variable domain in full, with the rest retrieved from reference TRBV5-1 and TRBJ2-1, is KAGVTQTPRYLIKTRGQQVTLSCSPISGHRSVSWYQQTPGQGLQFLFEYFSETQRNKGNFPGRFSGRQFSNSRSEMNVSTLELGDSALYLCASRQDRGPMDEQFFGPGTRLTVL.

The chain uses TRBV10-3 and TRBJ2-1, with D possibly matching TRBD2 (5 bases). CDR3 length equals 13 residues. V lost 0 bases and J lost 7, with 7 bases in between. Per germline, CDR1 ENHRY and CDR2 SYGVKD. This chain's CDR3 is CAISESGGNEQFF. CDR3 DNA sequence: TGTGCCATCAGTGAGTCAGGAGGAAATGAGCAGTTCTTC.

This sequence joins TRBV4-3 and TRBJ2-1; a possible D gene is TRBD2 (5 bases). CDR3 size: 19 residues. CDR1 and CDR2 from the germline V gene are LGHNA and YSLEER. Trimming took off 0 bases at V and 0 bases at J, with 18 bases between the two ends. The CDR3 protein is CASSQDRGISGSSYNEQFF. As DNA, the CDR3 is TGCGCCAGCAGCCAAGATCGGGGTATAAGCGGTTCCTCCTACAATGAGCAGTTCTTC.

V and J are TRBV20-1 and TRBJ2-3, with unresolved D. With 6 bases removed from V and 6 bases from J, the gap between germline ends came to 7 bases. The CDR3 sequence is 10 residues long. Germline CDR1 reads DFQATT; CDR2 reads SNEGSKA (reference sequence). The CDR3: CSAQRDTQYF. The CDR3 nucleotides are TGCAGTGCCCAAAGGGATACGCAGTATTTT.

A single count supports this clone. The chain is built from TRBV7-9 and TRBJ2-1, with 9 bases identical to TRBD2. The germline V gene encodes CDR1 SEHNR and CDR2 FQNEAQ (reference sequence). This CDR3 contains 16 residues. The V gene end was trimmed by 5 bases and the J gene end by 9 bases; junction bases not matched to a gene: 14. CDR3 loop: CASSQLYRGRAREQFF. Written as DNA, the CDR3 is TGTGCCAGCAGCCAGTTATACCGCGGGAGGGCCCGTGAGCAGTTCTTC.

This rearrangement joins TRBV5-6 to TRBJ1-6; 9 bases line up with TRBD1. CDR1 and CDR2 from the germline V gene are SGHDT and YYEEEE. CDR3 length: 15 residues. J gave up 7 bases and V 4 bases, and 6 bases lay outside the gene matches. The CDR3 region is CASSAGTGRNSPLHF. Written as DNA, the CDR3 is TGTGCCAGCAGCGCCGGGACAGGGAGAAATTCACCCCTCCACTTT.

The chain is built from TRBV11-3 and TRBJ2-1; 11 nucleotides line up with TRBD2. The CDR3 covers 15 residues. Germline CDR1 and CDR2: SGHNT and YENEEA. V was pared by 1 base and J by 8 bases, with 4 bases of the junction left unmatched. CDR3 nucleotides: TGTGCCAGCAGCTTAGTACTAGCGGGAGTAGATGAGCAGTTCTTC. It yields the protein CASSLVLAGVDEQFF.

This clone was found once. The chain employs TRBV5-4 and TRBJ1-1, with D tentatively TRBD1 (5 bases). V was pared by 5 bases and J by 4 bases, with 18 bases between. Germline V gene sequence: CDR1 SGHNT, CDR2 YYREEE (reference sequence). The CDR3 length is 15 residues. CDR3 in DNA: TGTGCCAGCAGTCCCGCGGGGGTGGGAAGCACTGAAGCTTTCTTT. Residues: CASSPAGVGSTEAFF.

This clone was seen only once. V is TRBV30 and J is TRBJ2-2, with 9 bases that match TRBD2. Per germline, CDR1 GTSNPN and CDR2 SVGIG (reference sequence). The J segment lost 6 bases and the V segment lost 4 bases, leaving 12 bases of the junction unmatched. The CDR3 contains 16 residues. The CDR3 coding sequence is TGTGCCTGGATTAGCGGCGGCGGGAGGGTCCCCGGGGAGCTGTTTTTT. This translates into CAWISGGGRVPGELFF.

This clone was recorded only once. The gene calls are TRBV7-2 and TRBJ1-1; no firm D call. The CDR3 totals 12 residues. The V gene lost 5 bases and the J gene lost 3 bases, with 7 bases spanning the gap. From germline, CDR1 is SGHTA and CDR2 FQGNSA. As DNA, the CDR3 is TGTGCCAGCAGCACAAAGGACACTGAAGCTTTCTTT. It is translated as CASSTKDTEAFF.

This sequence joins TRBV4-1 and TRBJ2-5, with a possible D match to TRBD2 (6 bases). This CDR3 is built from 14 residues. Trimming pared 4 bases from V and 1 base from J, leaving 10 bases between. Looked up from germline, CDR1 is MGHRA and CDR2 is YSYEKL. CDR3 in DNA: TGCGCCAGCAGCCCTCGGGACTCCCAAGAGACCCAGTACTTC. It codes for CASSPRDSQETQYF.

This rearrangement joins TRBV27 to TRBJ1-4, with D possibly TRBD1 on 5 matching bases. Trimming took off 3 bases at V and 3 bases at J, with 8 bases between the two ends. Germline V gene sequence: CDR1 MNHEY, CDR2 SMNVEV (reference sequence). The CDR3 totals 14 residues. The CDR3 region has the DNA TGTGCCAGCAGTTTCGGGGGGGCTAATGAAAAACTGTTTTTT. It is translated as CASSFGGANEKLFF.